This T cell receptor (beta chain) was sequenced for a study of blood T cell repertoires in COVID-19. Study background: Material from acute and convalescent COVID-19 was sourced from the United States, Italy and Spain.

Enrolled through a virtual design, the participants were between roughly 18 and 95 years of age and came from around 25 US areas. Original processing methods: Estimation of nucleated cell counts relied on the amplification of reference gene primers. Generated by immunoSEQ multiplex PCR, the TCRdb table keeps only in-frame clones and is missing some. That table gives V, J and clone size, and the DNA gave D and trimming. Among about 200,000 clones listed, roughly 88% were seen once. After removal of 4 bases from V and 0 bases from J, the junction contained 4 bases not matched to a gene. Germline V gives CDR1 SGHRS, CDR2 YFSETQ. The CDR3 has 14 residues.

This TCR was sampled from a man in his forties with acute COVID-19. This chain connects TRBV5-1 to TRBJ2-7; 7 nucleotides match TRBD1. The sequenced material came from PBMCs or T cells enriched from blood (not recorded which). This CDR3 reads CASSPGQSSYEQYF. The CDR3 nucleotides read TGCGCCAGCAGCCCGGGACAGTCCTCCTACGAGCAGTACTTC.